One sample yielded the 13 T cell receptor beta chains listed below, sequenced in a study of T-cell reconstitution after alpha-beta-depleted transplantation in children. Researchers prepared the TCRbeta library using unique molecular identifiers, the study reports. TCRdb processed the PCR reads anew with MiXCR; each CDR3 protein has one entry. The sample gives under 300,000 distinct CDR3 sequences, more than 9% of which show up once; 23% is in the top ten. Sample: peripheral blood, taken 180 days after TCRalphabeta/CD19-depleted stem cell transplant. These receptors were obtained from a male patient under 10 years old who had a stem cell transplant for chronic granulomatous disease, so the T cells may come from the graft donor.

V gene TRBV6-1 combines with J gene TRBJ2-4, with TRBD2 identical over 7 bases. The CDR3 runs to 16 residues. Germline V lookup: CDR1 MNHNS, CDR2 SASEGT. Trimming at V came to 8 bases and at J to 1 base, leaving 11 bases not matched to a gene. CDR3 residues: CASGPGGLTAKNIQYF. CDR3 in DNA: TGTGCCAGCGGCCCGGGGGGACTGACGGCCAAAAACATTCAGTACTTC.

This clonotype turned up a few times. The chain has TRBV2 and TRBJ1-3; maybe TRBD1 (5 bases). Between the trimmed V and J ends, which lost 2 bases and 2 bases, there was a span of 10 bases. The germline V gene encodes CDR1 SNHLY and CDR2 FYNNEI. The CDR3 has 15 amino acids. The CDR3 region has the DNA TGTGCCAGCAGTGAAAGGGGAAAGGCTGGAAACACCATATATTTT. Residues: CASSERGKAGNTIYF.

The table lists this clonotype with many counts. The rearrangement joins TRBV9 to TRBJ2-7; the match to TRBD2 covers 10 bases. Germline V lookup: CDR1 SGDLS, CDR2 YYNGEE. V lost 0 bases and J lost 2; bases outside the gene matches: 5. The CDR3 is 16 amino acids. The CDR3 sequence is CASSVEGTSVTYEQYF. CDR3 sequence (DNA): TGTGCCAGCAGCGTAGAAGGGACTAGCGTCACCTACGAGCAGTACTTC.

In its sample, this clonotype was seen many times. The chain employs TRBV29-1 and TRBJ2-7, with D perhaps matching TRBD2 (5 bases). Germline V gene data show CDR1 as SQVTM and CDR2 as ANQGSEA. There are 14 residues in the CDR3. V lost 1 base, J lost 2 bases, and 12 bases lay in between. The CDR3 reads CSVEGREQPYEQYF. In DNA form, the CDR3 reads TGCAGCGTTGAAGGTCGGGAACAACCCTACGAGCAGTACTTC.

This clonotype was seen at least ten times. This chain connects TRBV5-1 to TRBJ1-6; no clear D gene. Germline V CDR1 and CDR2: SGHRS, YFSETQ. The V and J ends lost 5 bases and 10 bases respectively, with 10 bases between them. CDR3 length: 12 amino acids. The CDR3 bases are TGCGCCAGCAGACAAGGGAACTCACCCCTCCACTTT. The encoded protein is CASRQGNSPLHF.

Many counts were recorded for this clonotype. This sequence joins TRBV29-1 and TRBJ2-2; 13 nucleotides line up with TRBD2. The CDR3 consists of 14 residues. CDR1 is SQVTM, CDR2 ANQGSEA, per germline. V dropped 6 bases and J dropped 6; count of bases not matched to a gene: 4. CDR3 DNA: TGCAGCGTCACTAGCGGGAGGGCCCCCGGGGAGCTGTTTTTT. The encoded protein is CSVTSGRAPGELFF.

This clonotype was observed at least ten times. This sequence joins TRBV20-1 and TRBJ2-7; D is possibly TRBD1 (5 bases). Germline CDR1 is DFQATT and CDR2 is SNEGSKA (reference sequence). The V and J ends lost 1 base and 2 bases respectively, with 12 bases between them. The CDR3 sequence is 14 residues long. DNA of the CDR3: TGCAGTGCTAGAGGACAGACCATTACCTACGAGCAGTACTTC. This translates into CSARGQTITYEQYF.

The rearrangement joins TRBV14 to TRBJ2-1; D is perhaps TRBD2 (6 bases). Germline values: CDR1 SGHDN, CDR2 FVKESK. CDR3 size: 16 residues. Trimming removed 6 bases at V and 0 bases at J, with 15 bases between. The chain's CDR3 is CASRHWDSSSYNEQFF. The CDR3 DNA reads as TGTGCCAGCAGACACTGGGACTCCAGCTCCTACAATGAGCAGTTCTTC.

This clonotype appeared many times. The chain is built from TRBV20-1 and TRBJ2-3; the match to TRBD1 covers 10 bases. Germline loops: CDR1 DFQATT, CDR2 SNEGSKA (reference sequence). CDR3 size: 14 residues. The V and J ends lost 3 bases and 5 bases, in that order; junction bases with no gene match: 5. The CDR3 here is CSASWDRGEDTQYF. The CDR3 region has the DNA TGCAGTGCTAGCTGGGACAGGGGTGAAGATACGCAGTATTTT.

The chain combines TRBV19 with TRBJ1-1; unclear D gene. In germline, CDR1 is LNHDA, CDR2 SQIVND (reference sequence). V shed 1 base and J shed 0 bases, with 24 bases lying between them. The CDR3 totals 20 residues. CDR3 region: CASSIGLLNSYSSVNTEAFF. The DNA of the CDR3 is TGTGCCAGTAGTATAGGCCTTTTAAACAGCTATTCGTCGGTGAACACTGAAGCTTTCTTT.

For this clonotype: A much larger clone lies a single base off, so this may be a read error. The chain couples TRBV12-3 or TRBV12-4 to TRBJ1-4; TRBD1 is a possible D gene (6 bases). Trimming pared 7 bases from V and 7 bases from J, leaving 22 bases between. The CDR3 contains 16 residues. The chain's CDR3 is CASNFRTVAGAEKLFF. CDR3 DNA sequence: TGTGCCAGCAATTTTCGTACCGTGGCAGGGGCTGAAAAACTGTTTTTT.

This clonotype was detected only a few times. The chain joins TRBV29-1 to TRBJ2-1; 11 bases match TRBD2. Germline V gene sequence: CDR1 SQVTM, CDR2 ANQGSEA. The CDR3 extends over 16 amino acids. With V trimmed by 1 base and J by 0 bases, 2 bases remained unmatched. The CDR3 DNA sequence: TGCAGCGTTGAAGGTAGCGGGAGGGACTCCTACAATGAGCAGTTCTTC. It specifies CSVEGSGRDSYNEQFF.

This chain connects TRBV29-1 to TRBJ2-3; D is possibly TRBD2 (7 bases). Germline CDR1 reads SQVTM; CDR2 reads ANQGSEA. There are 13 residues in the CDR3. The CDR3 nucleotides are TGCGCAGGGGACGGGGGGCTTACAGATACGCAGTATTTT. Protein: CAGDGGLTDTQYF.